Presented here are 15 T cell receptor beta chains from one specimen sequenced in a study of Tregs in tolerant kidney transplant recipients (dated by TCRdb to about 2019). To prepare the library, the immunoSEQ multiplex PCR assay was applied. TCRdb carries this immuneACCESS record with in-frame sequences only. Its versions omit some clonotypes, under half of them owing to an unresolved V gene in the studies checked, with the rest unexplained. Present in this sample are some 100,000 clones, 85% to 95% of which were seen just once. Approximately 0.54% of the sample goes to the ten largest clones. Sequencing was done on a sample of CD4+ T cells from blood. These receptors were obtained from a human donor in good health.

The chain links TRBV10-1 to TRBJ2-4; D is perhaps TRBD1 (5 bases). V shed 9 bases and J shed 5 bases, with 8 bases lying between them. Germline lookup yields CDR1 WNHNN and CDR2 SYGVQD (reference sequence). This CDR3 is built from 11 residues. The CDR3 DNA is TGCGCCAGTTTGACAGAAAACATTCAGTACTTC. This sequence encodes CASLTENIQYF.

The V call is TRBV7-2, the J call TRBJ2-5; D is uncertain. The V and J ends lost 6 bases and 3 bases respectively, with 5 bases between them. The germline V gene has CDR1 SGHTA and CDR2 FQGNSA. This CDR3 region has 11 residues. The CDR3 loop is CASSIKETQYF. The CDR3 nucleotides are TGTGCCAGCAGTATTAAAGAGACCCAGTACTTC.

CDR3 sequence (DNA): TGCGCCAGCAGGCCGAGCTCTGGAAACACCATATATTTT. Translation gives CASRPSSGNTIYF. This chain connects TRBV10-1 to TRBJ1-3; D is undetermined. V lost 6 bases to trimming and J lost 0 bases, with 6 bases between them. The germline CDR1 and CDR2 sequences are WNHNN and SYGVQD (reference sequence). The CDR3 sequence is 13 residues long.

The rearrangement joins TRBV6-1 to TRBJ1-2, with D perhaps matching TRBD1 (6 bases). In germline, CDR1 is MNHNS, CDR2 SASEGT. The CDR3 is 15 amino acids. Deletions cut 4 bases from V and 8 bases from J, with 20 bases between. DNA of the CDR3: TGTGCCAGCAGTGCCAACAGGGAAGGGGGTTTCGGCTACACCTTC. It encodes CASSANREGGFGYTF.

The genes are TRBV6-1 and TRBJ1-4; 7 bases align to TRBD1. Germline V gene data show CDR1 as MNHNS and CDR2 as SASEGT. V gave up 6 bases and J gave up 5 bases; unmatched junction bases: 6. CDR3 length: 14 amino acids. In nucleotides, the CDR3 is TGTGCCAGCAGCCCGACAGGGTTCAATGAAAAACTGTTTTTT. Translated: CASSPTGFNEKLFF.

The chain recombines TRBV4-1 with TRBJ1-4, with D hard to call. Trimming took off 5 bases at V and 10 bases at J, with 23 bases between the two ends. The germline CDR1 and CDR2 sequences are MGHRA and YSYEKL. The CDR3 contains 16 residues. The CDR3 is CASSSRLRNVLGKLFF. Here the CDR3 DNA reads TGCGCCAGCAGCTCCCGACTCCGAAATGTTCTTGGAAAACTGTTTTTT.

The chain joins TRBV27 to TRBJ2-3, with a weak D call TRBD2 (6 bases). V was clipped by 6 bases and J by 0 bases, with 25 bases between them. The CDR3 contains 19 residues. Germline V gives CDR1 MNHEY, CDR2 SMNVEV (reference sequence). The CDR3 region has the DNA TGTGCCAGCAGAACTAATTCGGGACTGCGAAGCTCTAGCACAGATACGCAGTATTTT. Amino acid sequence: CASRTNSGLRSSSTDTQYF.

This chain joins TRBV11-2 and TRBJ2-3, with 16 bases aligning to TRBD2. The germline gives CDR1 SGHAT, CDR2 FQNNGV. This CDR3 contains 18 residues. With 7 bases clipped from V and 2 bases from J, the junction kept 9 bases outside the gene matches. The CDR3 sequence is CASNPGLAGGRTTDTQYF. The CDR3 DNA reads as TGTGCCAGCAACCCGGGACTAGCGGGGGGGAGAACCACAGATACGCAGTATTTT.

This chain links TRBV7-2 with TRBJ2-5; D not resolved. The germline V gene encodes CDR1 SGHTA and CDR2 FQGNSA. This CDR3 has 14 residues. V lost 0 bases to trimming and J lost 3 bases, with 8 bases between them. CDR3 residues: CASSLAGRKETQYF. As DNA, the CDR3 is TGTGCCAGCAGCTTAGCGGGCAGAAAAGAGACCCAGTACTTC.

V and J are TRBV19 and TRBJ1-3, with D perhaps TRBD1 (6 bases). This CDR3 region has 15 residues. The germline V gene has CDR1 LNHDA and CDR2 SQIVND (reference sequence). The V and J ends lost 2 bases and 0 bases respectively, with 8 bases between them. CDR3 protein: CASSIFRGSGNTIYF. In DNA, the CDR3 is TGTGCCAGTAGTATATTCAGGGGCTCTGGAAACACCATATATTTT.

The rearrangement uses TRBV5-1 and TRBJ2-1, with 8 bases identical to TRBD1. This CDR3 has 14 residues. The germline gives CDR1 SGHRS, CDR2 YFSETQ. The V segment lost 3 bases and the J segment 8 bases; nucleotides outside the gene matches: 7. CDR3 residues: CASSWTGHGDEQFF. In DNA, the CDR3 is TGCGCCAGCAGCTGGACAGGGCACGGAGATGAGCAGTTCTTC.

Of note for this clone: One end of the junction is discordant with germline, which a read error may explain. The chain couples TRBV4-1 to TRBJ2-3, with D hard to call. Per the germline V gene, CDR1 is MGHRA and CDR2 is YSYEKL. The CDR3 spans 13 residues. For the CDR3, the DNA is TGCGCCAGCAGCCAAGATCCCCTATTGGCTAGGTGGTTT. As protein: CASSQDPLLARWF.

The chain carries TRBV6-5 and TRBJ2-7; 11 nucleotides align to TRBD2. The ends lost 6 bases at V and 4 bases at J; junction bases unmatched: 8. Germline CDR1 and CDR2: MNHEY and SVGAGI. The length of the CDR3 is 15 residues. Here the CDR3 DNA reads TGTGCCAGCAGGCCTACTAGCGGGAGAGTTTACGAGCAGTACTTC. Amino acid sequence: CASRPTSGRVYEQYF.

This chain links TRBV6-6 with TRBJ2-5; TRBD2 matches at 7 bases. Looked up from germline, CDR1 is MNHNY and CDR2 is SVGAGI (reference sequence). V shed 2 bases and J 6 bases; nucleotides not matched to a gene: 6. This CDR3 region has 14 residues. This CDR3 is CASSYESGGKTQYF. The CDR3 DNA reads TGTGCCAGCAGTTACGAGTCGGGGGGAAAGACCCAGTACTTC.

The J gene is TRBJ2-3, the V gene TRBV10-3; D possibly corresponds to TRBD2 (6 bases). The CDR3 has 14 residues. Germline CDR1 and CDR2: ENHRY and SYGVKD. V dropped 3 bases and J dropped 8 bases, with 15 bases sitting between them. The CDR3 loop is CAISDLAGRSTQYF. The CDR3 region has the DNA TGTGCCATCAGTGATTTGGCGGGAAGGAGTACGCAGTATTTT.